This T cell receptor beta chain was sequenced for a study of shared T cell receptors in the human thymus. Sequencing used immunoSEQ multiplex PCR; TCRdb keeps in-frame clones, though not all of them. There are just under 550,000 clones in the sample; 75% to 85% occur only once, and about 0.014% lies in the top ten. Note on this clone: Within the sample, other DNA sequences also encode this same CDR3.

This CDR3 region has 14 residues. The germline V gene has CDR1 SGHRS and CDR2 YFSETQ. V lost 0 bases to trimming and J lost 2 bases; unmatched junction nucleotides: 2. The same specimen was also included in a second study, on human thymus T cells. That paper states: Resections removed during corrective heart surgery provided the thymus tissue used. Unrelated individuals were reported by related research to share highly overlapping thymic repertoires.

The genes are TRBV5-1 and TRBJ2-7; 7 bases align to TRBD2. Material for sequencing was thymocytes. The sequence was obtained from a boy in the first two years of life with a congenital heart defect. CDR3 DNA sequence: TGCGCCAGCAGCTTGGAGCGGGGACCCTACGAGCAGTACTTC. Translation gives CASSLERGPYEQYF.